This paragraph reports one TCR beta chain. The data originate from a study of cytomegalovirus exposure and HLA in healthy donors. Healthy people donating bone marrow made up the donors. This PCR relied on a set of 60 Vbeta primers and 13 Jbeta primers. Sequenced by immunoSEQ multiplex PCR; TCRdb stores in-frame clones only, minus some. The listing contains around 110,000 clones. The V gene's germline CDR1 is MNHEY and CDR2 SVGAGI. Trimming removed 2 bases from V and 2 bases from J, with 13 bases in between. The CDR3 sequence is 15 residues long. This chain uses TRBV6-5 with TRBJ2-7; maybe TRBD2 (5 bases). The clonotype comes from a man younger than 45 in good health and CMV-seronegative. The sample taken for sequencing was PBMCs. CDR3 amino acids: CASSYQRGTPYEQYF. The CDR3 nucleotides are TGTGCCAGCAGTTACCAACGGGGTACTCCCTACGAGCAGTACTTC.